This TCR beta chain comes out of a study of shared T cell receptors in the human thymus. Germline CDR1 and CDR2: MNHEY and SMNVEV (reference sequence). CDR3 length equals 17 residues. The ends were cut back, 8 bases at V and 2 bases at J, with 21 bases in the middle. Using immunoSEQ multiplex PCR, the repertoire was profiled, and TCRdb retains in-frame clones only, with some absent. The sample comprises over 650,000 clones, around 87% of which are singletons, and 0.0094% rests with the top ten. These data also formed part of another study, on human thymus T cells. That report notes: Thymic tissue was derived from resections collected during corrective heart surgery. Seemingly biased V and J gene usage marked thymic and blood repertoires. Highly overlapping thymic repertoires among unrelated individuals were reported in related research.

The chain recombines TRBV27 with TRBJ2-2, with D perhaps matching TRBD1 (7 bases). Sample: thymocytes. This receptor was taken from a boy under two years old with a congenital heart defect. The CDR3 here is CASRPGGGALNTGELFF. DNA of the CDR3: TGTGCCAGCCGCCCCGGAGGGGGCGCACTAAACACCGGGGAGCTGTTTTTT.